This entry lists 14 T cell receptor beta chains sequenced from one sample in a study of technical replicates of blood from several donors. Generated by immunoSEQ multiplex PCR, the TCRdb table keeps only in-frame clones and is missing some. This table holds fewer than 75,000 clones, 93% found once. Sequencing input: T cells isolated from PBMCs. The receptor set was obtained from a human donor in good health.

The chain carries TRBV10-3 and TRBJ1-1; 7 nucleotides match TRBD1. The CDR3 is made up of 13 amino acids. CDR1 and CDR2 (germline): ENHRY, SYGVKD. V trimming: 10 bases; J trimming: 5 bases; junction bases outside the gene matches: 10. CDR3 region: CASLDRAGTEAFF. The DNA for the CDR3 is TGTGCCAGCCTAGACAGGGCGGGGACTGAAGCTTTCTTT.

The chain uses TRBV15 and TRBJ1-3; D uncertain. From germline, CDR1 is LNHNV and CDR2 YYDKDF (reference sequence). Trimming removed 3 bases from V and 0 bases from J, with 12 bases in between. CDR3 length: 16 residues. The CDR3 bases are TGTGCCACCAGCAGCTCCCTACCCCTCTCTGGAAACACCATATATTTT. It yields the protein CATSSSLPLSGNTIYF.

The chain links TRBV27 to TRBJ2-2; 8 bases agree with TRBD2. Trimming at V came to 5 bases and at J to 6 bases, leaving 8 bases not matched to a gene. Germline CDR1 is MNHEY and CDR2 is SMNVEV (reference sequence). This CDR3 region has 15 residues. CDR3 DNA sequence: TGTGCCAGCAGTAGAATAAGCGGGAGTGCCGGGGAGCTGTTTTTT. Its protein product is CASSRISGSAGELFF.

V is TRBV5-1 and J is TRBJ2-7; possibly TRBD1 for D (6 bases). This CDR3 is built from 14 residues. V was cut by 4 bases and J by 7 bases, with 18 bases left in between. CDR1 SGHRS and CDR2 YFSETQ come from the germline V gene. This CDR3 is CASSPERGSREQYF. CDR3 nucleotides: TGCGCCAGCAGCCCCGAGAGGGGGTCGAGGGAGCAGTACTTC.

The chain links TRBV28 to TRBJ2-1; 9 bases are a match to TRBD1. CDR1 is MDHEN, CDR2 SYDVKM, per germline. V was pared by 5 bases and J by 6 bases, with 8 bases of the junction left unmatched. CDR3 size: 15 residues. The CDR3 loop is CASSLTWDRVNEQFF. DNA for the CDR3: TGTGCCAGCAGTCTGACGTGGGACAGGGTCAATGAGCAGTTCTTC. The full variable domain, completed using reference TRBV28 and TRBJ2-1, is DVKVTQSSRYLVKRTGEKVFLECVQDMDHENMFWYRQDPGLGLRLIYFSYDVKMKEKGDIPEGYSVSREKKERFSLILESASTNQTSMYLCASSLTWDRVNEQFFGPGTRLTVL.

In DNA, the CDR3 is TGTGCCAGCAGCTGGCGACAGGGGCCCCTAGTTGCAACTAATGAAAAACTGTTTTTT. It encodes CASSWRQGPLVATNEKLFF. The rearrangement links TRBV5-4 to TRBJ1-4, with 8 bases identical to TRBD1. With 3 bases clipped from V and 0 bases from J, the junction kept 13 bases outside the gene matches. The CDR3 is made up of 19 amino acids. The germline gives CDR1 SGHNT, CDR2 YYREEE (reference sequence).

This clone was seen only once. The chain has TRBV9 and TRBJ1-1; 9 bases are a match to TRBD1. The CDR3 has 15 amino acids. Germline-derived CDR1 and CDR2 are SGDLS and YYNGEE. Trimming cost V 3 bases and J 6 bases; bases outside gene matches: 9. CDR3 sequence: CASSADRGVTPEAFF. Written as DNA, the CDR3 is TGTGCCAGCAGCGCTGACAGGGGGGTAACCCCTGAAGCTTTCTTT.

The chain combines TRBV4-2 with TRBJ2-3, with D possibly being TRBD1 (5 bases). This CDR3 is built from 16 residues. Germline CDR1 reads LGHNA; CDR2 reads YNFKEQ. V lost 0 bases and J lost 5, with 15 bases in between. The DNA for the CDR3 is TGTGCCAGCAGCCAAGATCCGATAGGGGTTGGAGATACGCAGTATTTT. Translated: CASSQDPIGVGDTQYF.

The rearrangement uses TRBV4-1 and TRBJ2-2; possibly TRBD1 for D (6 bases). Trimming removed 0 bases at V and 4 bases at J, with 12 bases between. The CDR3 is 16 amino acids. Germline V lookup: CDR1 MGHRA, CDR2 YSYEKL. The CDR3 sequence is CASSQDRYRATGELFF. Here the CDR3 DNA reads TGCGCCAGCAGCCAAGATCGGTACAGGGCCACCGGGGAGCTGTTTTTT.

In nucleotides, the CDR3 is TGCGCCAGCAGCCAAGAACTAGCGGGGACCGTGGGTGAGCAGTTCTTC. It specifies CASSQELAGTVGEQFF. The chain uses TRBV4-1 and TRBJ2-1; 10 bases line up with TRBD2. Trimming at V came to 0 bases and at J to 9 bases, leaving 8 bases not matched to a gene. The germline V gene has CDR1 MGHRA and CDR2 YSYEKL. The CDR3 has 16 amino acids.

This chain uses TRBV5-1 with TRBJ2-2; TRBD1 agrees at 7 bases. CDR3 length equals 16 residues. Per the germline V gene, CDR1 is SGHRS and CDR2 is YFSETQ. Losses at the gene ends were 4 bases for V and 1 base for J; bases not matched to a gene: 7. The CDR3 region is CASSGEQGMNTGELFF. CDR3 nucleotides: TGCGCCAGCAGCGGTGAACAGGGGATGAACACCGGGGAGCTGTTTTTT.

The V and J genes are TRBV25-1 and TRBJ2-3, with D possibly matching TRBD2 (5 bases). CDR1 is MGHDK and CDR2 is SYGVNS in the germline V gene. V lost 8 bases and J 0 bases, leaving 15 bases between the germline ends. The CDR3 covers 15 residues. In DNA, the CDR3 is TGTGCCAGCCGTGGAGGAGGTCCTAGCACAGATACGCAGTATTTT. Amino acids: CASRGGGPSTDTQYF. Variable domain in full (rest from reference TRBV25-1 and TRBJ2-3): EADIYQTPRYLVIGTGKKITLECSQTMGHDKMYWYQQDPGMELHLIHYSYGVNSTEKGDLSSESTVSRIRTEHFPLTLESARPSHTSQYLCASRGGGPSTDTQYFGPGTRLTVL.

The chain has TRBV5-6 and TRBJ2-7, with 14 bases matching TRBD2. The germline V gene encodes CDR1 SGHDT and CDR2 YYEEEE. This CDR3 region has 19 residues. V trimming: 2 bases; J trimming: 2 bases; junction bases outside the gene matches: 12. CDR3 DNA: TGTGCCAGCAGCTTCAGTGTGGAGACTAGCGGGGGGGTGGCCTACGAGCAGTACTTC. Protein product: CASSFSVETSGGVAYEQYF.

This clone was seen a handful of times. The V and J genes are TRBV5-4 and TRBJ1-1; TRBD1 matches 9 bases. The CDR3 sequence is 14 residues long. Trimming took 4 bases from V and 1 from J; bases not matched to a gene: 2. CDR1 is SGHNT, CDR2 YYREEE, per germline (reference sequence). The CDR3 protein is CASSKDRGNTEAFF. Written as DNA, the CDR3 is TGTGCCAGCAGCAAGGACAGGGGGAACACTGAAGCTTTCTTT.